This TCR beta chain was sequenced during a study of blood T cell repertoires in COVID-19. Turning to the study itself: The study drew acute and convalescent COVID-19 samples from the United States, Italy and Spain. Nucleic acid was either cDNA or gDNA, and it came from T cells, B-cell-depleted T cells, or PBMCs.

In the authors' workflow: Amplification of reference gene primers was used by the study to estimate nucleated cell counts. Repertoires were generated with immunoSEQ multiplex PCR, while TCRdb's copy carries only in-frame clones and drops some. For V, J and clone size, that table is used; D and trimming come from the DNA. This table has about 64,000 clones, approximately 88% appearing once. The CDR3 is made up of 13 amino acids. V lost 3 bases and J 5 bases, leaving 8 bases between the germline ends. The TCR was taken from a woman aged 60 to 75 with COVID-19, enrolled during active disease. Sequences were obtained from peripheral blood. The chain is built from TRBV12-3 or TRBV12-4 and TRBJ1-5; D uncertain. The CDR3, as DNA: TGTGCCAGCAGTTTTTTAAGAGATCAGCCCCAGCATTTT. Translation: CASSFLRDQPQHF.